This entry describes one T cell receptor (beta chain). Its antigen is not yet known. Within one base of it there is no much larger clone, and no base qualities were kept. TCR beta CDR3 regions were amplified from RNA transcripts. For the first round of RT-PCR on the TCR CDR3, the HTBI primer set was used together with the Qiagen OneStep RT-PCR kit. Libraries were constructed in a second round of multiplex PCR, after which size selection and purification were carried out. The libraries were sequenced on an Illumina HiSeq2000 using paired-end 100 bp reads. The authors processed their data as follows. SOAPnuke was used to process the raw data, with reads discarded if the reads contained adapters or uncalled bases, had a mean Phred below 15, or lacked an exact constant-primer or identifier match. COPE v1.2.5 was used to merge the high-quality paired reads, and each unique nucleotide sequence was defined as a clonotype. Clonotypes were aligned to IMGT TRBV, TRBD and TRBJ reference segments using MiTCR v1.1. The analysis was restricted to V-J combinations with a frequency above 0.0001, which together covered over 99% of the repertoires. A TCS score was defined as the ratio of F50 (clonal expansion) to E x V (chaos), with BLOSUM62-based TCRdist applied between CDR3 peptides within each V-J. Welch's t-statistics and random forest reduced around 550 V-J features to 13, which were used in a naive Bayes classifier (R e1071). The Morisita-Horn index was used to measure how similar the thyroid and blood repertoires were. TCRdb handled the public reads itself, with Q25 trimming in fastp and clone calling in MiXCR, and kept productive beta chains. Every distinct CDR3 protein forms one entry, paired with its most common genes and DNA. TCRdb, rather than the study authors, made the V and J calls. This sample lists approximately 610,000 distinct CDR3 sequences; roughly 14% were detected once. Roughly 4.5% of the sample goes to the ten largest clones.

Its CDR3 holds 14 amino acids, cysteine through phenylalanine. The entry retains the CDR3 DNA only, 42 bases that are in frame from base 1. CDR1 SGHTA and CDR2 FQGTGA are derived from the germline V gene. Trimming costs V 3 bases and J 5 bases, and their ends lie 10 bases apart. This record belongs to a study of T cells in Graves' hyperthyroidism and ophthalmopathy (dated by TCRdb to 2018 to 2020). About the study as a whole: Peripheral blood samples were taken at initial diagnosis, before any treatment was given. TCR V-J signatures able to tell the groups apart were searched for in a discovery cohort of 100 patients, of whom approximately 40 had Graves' ophthalmopathy and about 60 had stable Graves' hyperthyroidism. Prospective prediction of ophthalmopathy was tested in an independent validation cohort consisting of under 20 hyperthyroidism patients and around 16 patients who later progressed to ophthalmopathy. The 90 to 100 discovery patients were randomly split 7:3 into training and test sets. In addition, the study compared T-cell repertoires in thyroid tissue and in blood from a handful of Graves' hyperthyroidism patients. After blood sampling, hyperthyroidism patients were treated with methimazole at a starting dose of 30 mg daily, and ophthalmopathy patients were treated with high-dose intravenous methylprednisolone. According to the paper, TCR Vbeta CDR3 sequencing was carried out on 135 peripheral blood samples, which came from 40 to 45 ophthalmopathy, around 74 hyperthyroidism and about 17 progressor patients.

Overall results and qualifications from the work: Most expanded thyroid clonotypes (frequency above 0.001) were also detected in blood, a finding suggesting that blood repertoires may reflect thyroid immune responses. Sample size was not statistically predetermined, and investigators were not blinded to group allocation. A 13 V-J signature model separated ophthalmopathy from stable hyperthyroidism, with around 88% sensitivity and roughly 81% specificity in cross-validation and 80%/75% in testing. In validation, the model predicted progression to ophthalmopathy with around 71% sensitivity and less than 75% specificity, a median of 6.5 months before onset.

In the ophthalmopathy patients, disease was moderately to severely active, with a Clinical Activity Score of 3 or more, a NOSPECS grade of 4 or more, and a duration of less than 3 months. Exclusion was applied to patients with uncontrolled infections, other autoimmune diseases, pregnancy or lactation. Diagnoses relied on clinical symptoms, serum thyroxine and TRAb, thyroid ultrasound and orbital computed tomography. PBMCs were isolated from 7.5 to 10 ml of fresh peripheral blood by Ficoll-Paque density gradient centrifugation. Trizol reagent was used to extract total RNA, and RNA quality was then checked on an Agilent 2100 Bioanalyzer.

This receptor was obtained from a woman in her thirties or forties with Graves' ophthalmopathy. The chain is encoded by TRBV7-3 joined to TRBJ2-2; the D gene is perhaps TRBD1 or TRBD2, each of them matching over 5 bases. Source material: blood. The base sequence is TGTGCCAGCAGCTTGGGATGGGGGACCGGGGAGCTGTTTTTT. Its protein product is CASSLGWGTGELFF.